This TCR beta chain was obtained from a study of regulatory T cells in long-lasting Graves disease. Study observations and caveats: Tissue studied was limited to peripheral blood, excluding thyroid tissue. Under persistent disease, TRBV28, TRBJ1-2 and TRBJ2-5 were used preferentially.

HTBI primers from iRepertoire and Arm-PCR of CDR3 regions yielded the TCR beta libraries. TCRdb re-analysed the multiplex PCR reads in MiXCR, keeping a single row per CDR3 protein. The sample contains roughly 700,000 distinct CDR3 sequences, around 32% of which appear only once. The CDR3 spans 12 residues. Trimming removed 5 bases from V and 6 bases from J, with 11 bases in between. Germline lookup yields CDR1 SGHAT and CDR2 FQNNGV. This clonotype came up many times. No antigen is known for it. Time point: persistent/refractory GD, antithyroid drugs over 5 years with positive TRAb. Extracted RNA from PBMCs served as the source of the TCR library. Peripheral blood, roughly 8.8 milliliters of it, was drawn into EDTA tubes.

This TCR was sampled from a female donor with Graves disease. Here the sequenced sample was peripheral blood mononuclear cells (PBMCs), taken when the disease was refractory, from a patient treated with antithyroid drugs. J is TRBJ2-7 and V is TRBV11-2; D is undetermined. CDR3 DNA: TGTGCCAGCAGCCTAGGTTTCGGCGAGCAGTACTTC. This translates into CASSLGFGEQYF.